These T cell receptor beta chains were read from a single sample in a study of blood T cell repertoires in COVID-19. Some clones are missing from TCRdb's copy, which holds only in-frame ones; the method was immunoSEQ multiplex PCR. The sample lists 300,000 to 450,000 clones; roughly 87% were seen once. The source material was PBMCs or T cells enriched from blood (not recorded which). These receptor sequences come from a woman aged 30 to 39 who had recovered from COVID-19. The CDR3 runs from the conserved cysteine through the conserved F or W.

V gene: TRBV11-2; J gene: TRBJ2-7; CDR3 protein: CASSLEDGGGVVQYF
V gene: TRBV7-9; J gene: TRBJ1-1; CDR3 protein: CASSRTGMNTEAFF
V gene: TRBV18; J gene: TRBJ2-1; CDR3 protein: CASSDTGGEYNEQFF
V gene: TRBV2; J gene: TRBJ1-6; CDR3 protein: CASREWTGFDSPLHF
V gene: TRBV10-2; J gene: TRBJ2-1; CDR3 protein: CASSPPGQGKNEQFF
V gene: TRBV29-1; J gene: TRBJ2-3; CDR3 protein: CSVVGRGGTDTQYF
V gene: TRBV27; J gene: TRBJ1-5; CDR3 protein: CATGGSNQPQHF
V gene: TRBV24-1; J gene: TRBJ2-1; CDR3 protein: CATSASGGSTYNEQFF
V gene: TRBV14; J gene: TRBJ1-1; CDR3 protein: CASSPWDRGSTEAFF
V gene: TRBV5-5; J gene: TRBJ2-2; CDR3 protein: CASSFIKGTGGGSNTGELFF
V gene: TRBV19; J gene: TRBJ2-2; CDR3 protein: CASSRLAGGKNTGELFF
V gene: TRBV15; J gene: TRBJ1-4; CDR3 protein: CATYNGAGEEKLFF
V gene: TRBV12-1; J gene: TRBJ1-2; CDR3 protein: CASSGPTLDRYGYTF
V gene: TRBV7-8; J gene: TRBJ2-1; CDR3 protein: CASSLPGTRNNEQFF
V gene: TRBV4-1; J gene: TRBJ1-1; CDR3 protein: CASSPRDYTEAFF
V gene: TRBV29-1; J gene: TRBJ2-3; CDR3 protein: CSAGAVYTDTQYF
V gene: TRBV7-9; J gene: TRBJ2-3; CDR3 protein: CASSSSGGAADTQYF
V gene: TRBV14; J gene: TRBJ1-2; CDR3 protein: CASRRTGSLHYTF